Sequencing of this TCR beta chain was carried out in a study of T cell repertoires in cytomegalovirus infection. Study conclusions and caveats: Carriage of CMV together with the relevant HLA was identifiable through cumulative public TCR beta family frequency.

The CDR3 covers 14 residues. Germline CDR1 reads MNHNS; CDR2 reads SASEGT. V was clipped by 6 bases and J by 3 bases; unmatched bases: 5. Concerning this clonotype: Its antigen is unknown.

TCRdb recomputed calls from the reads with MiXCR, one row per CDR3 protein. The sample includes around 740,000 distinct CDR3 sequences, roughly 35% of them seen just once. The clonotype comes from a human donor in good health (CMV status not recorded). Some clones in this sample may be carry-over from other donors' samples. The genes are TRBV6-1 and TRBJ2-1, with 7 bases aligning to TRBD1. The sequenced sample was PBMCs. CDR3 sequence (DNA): TGTGCCAGCAGCCCGACAGGGATCTACAATGAGCAGTTCTTC. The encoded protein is CASSPTGIYNEQFF.